Listed here are 13 T cell receptor beta chains from one sample, sequenced in a study of blood T cell repertoires in COVID-19. Only in-frame clones appear in the TCRdb table, and some are missing; sequencing was by immunoSEQ multiplex PCR. The sample includes around 80,000 clones, approximately 83% seen only once; the top ten take roughly 9%. Sequencing was performed on peripheral blood. The receptors derive from a human donor in a cohort sampled during active COVID-19.

The V gene is TRBV7-9, the J gene TRBJ2-3; D uncertain. Germline values: CDR1 SEHNR, CDR2 FQNEAQ (reference sequence). Between the trimmed V and J ends, which lost 1 base and 1 base, there was a span of 9 bases. CDR3 length: 15 residues. The CDR3, as DNA: TGTGCCAGCAGCTTAGTTCTGAGCCGCACAGATACGCAGTATTTT. Translated: CASSLVLSRTDTQYF.

The J gene is TRBJ2-4, the V gene TRBV6-1; 10 bases line up with TRBD2. The CDR3 covers 15 residues. Germline V CDR1 and CDR2: MNHNS, SASEGT. The J segment lost 5 bases and the V segment lost 7 bases, leaving 8 bases of the junction unmatched. The CDR3 nucleotides are TGTGCCAGCACCCCGATCGGACTAGCGGAAAACATTCAGTACTTC. It translates to CASTPIGLAENIQYF.

The chain carries TRBV7-2 and TRBJ2-7, with a tentative D call TRBD2 (6 bases). Germline V CDR1 and CDR2: SGHTA, FQGNSA. This CDR3 spans 15 amino acids. The V end lost 5 bases, the J end lost 6 bases, and 20 bases lay between the germline ends. Here the CDR3 reads CASSPIRVPGGEQYF. The DNA for the CDR3 is TGTGCCAGCAGCCCCATTCGGGTCCCCGGGGGCGAGCAGTACTTC.

The J gene is TRBJ1-4, the V gene TRBV4-1; D unclear. V was clipped by 2 bases and J by 4 bases, with 5 bases between them. The V gene's germline CDR1 is MGHRA and CDR2 YSYEKL. This CDR3 is built from 13 residues. CDR3 coding DNA: TGCGCCAGCAGCCAAACAGTTAATGAAAAACTGTTTTTT. This sequence encodes CASSQTVNEKLFF.

The CDR3 bases are TGTGCCAGCAGTCCTCCGGGAGGAAGGGTGGAGGCTTTCTTT. It translates to CASSPPGGRVEAFF. This sequence joins TRBV6-1 and TRBJ1-1; D unclear. The V gene's germline CDR1 is MNHNS and CDR2 SASEGT. The CDR3 has 14 amino acids. Between the trimmed V and J ends, which lost 5 bases and 11 bases, there was a span of 21 bases.

The rearrangement uses TRBV6-5 and TRBJ1-1; 7 bases line up with TRBD1. This CDR3 has 13 amino acids. The V and J ends lost 8 bases and 2 bases, in that order; junction bases with no gene match: 5. The germline V gene has CDR1 MNHEY and CDR2 SVGAGI. This CDR3 reads CASRRQGNTEAFF. The CDR3 DNA is TGTGCCAGCCGAAGACAGGGCAACACTGAAGCTTTCTTT.

V gene TRBV29-1 combines with J gene TRBJ2-1, with 8 bases aligning to TRBD2. Unmatched junction bases numbered 8, after V lost 8 bases and J lost 2 bases. The germline CDR1 and CDR2 sequences are SQVTM and ANQGSEA. The CDR3 runs to 14 residues. CDR3 DNA sequence: TGCAGCTCTCGAGCCGGGGGGGCCTACAATGAGCAGTTCTTC. Translation gives CSSRAGGAYNEQFF.

J is TRBJ2-5 and V is TRBV5-1; unclear D gene. V was trimmed by 2 bases and J by 8 bases, leaving 13 bases between them. The CDR3 has 13 residues. Germline V gene sequence: CDR1 SGHRS, CDR2 YFSETQ. CDR3 region: CASSLEPARTQYF. DNA for the CDR3: TGCGCCAGCAGCTTAGAACCCGCCAGAACCCAGTACTTC. Full variable domain (outside the CDR3, taken from reference TRBV5-1 and TRBJ2-5): KAGVTQTPRYLIKTRGQQVTLSCSPISGHRSVSWYQQTPGQGLQFLFEYFSETQRNKGNFPGRFSGRQFSNSRSEMNVSTLELGDSALYLCASSLEPARTQYFGPGTRLLVL.

This chain links TRBV19 with TRBJ2-6; 12 bases align to TRBD1. Germline loops: CDR1 LNHDA, CDR2 SQIVND (reference sequence). This CDR3 spans 20 amino acids. The V and J ends lost 1 base and 0 bases, in that order; junction bases with no gene match: 7. The CDR3 nucleotides are TGTGCCAGTAGTATAGGGGCGGGACAGGGGGCAGTCTCTGGGGCCAACGTCCTGACTTTC. It is translated as CASSIGAGQGAVSGANVLTF.

The chain links TRBV9 to TRBJ2-7, with a possible D match to TRBD1 (5 bases). This CDR3 is built from 14 residues. The germline V and J ends were trimmed by 0 bases and 5 bases, with 12 bases remaining between them. Germline CDR1 reads SGDLS; CDR2 reads YYNGEE. CDR3 coding DNA: TGTGCCAGCAGCGTAGATCACAGGTCACACGAGCAGTACTTC. This codes for CASSVDHRSHEQYF. Complete variable domain (other parts from reference TRBV9 and TRBJ2-7): DSGVTQTPKHLITATGQRVTLRCSPRSGDLSVYWYQQSLDQGLQFLIQYYNGEERAKGNILERFSAQQFPDLHSELNLSSLELGDSALYFCASSVDHRSHEQYFGPGTRLTVT.

The count of this clone is one. This sequence joins TRBV5-4 and TRBJ1-4; unclear D gene. The CDR3 totals 14 residues. V lost 0 bases and J lost 4, with 7 bases in between. The germline V gene has CDR1 SGHNT and CDR2 YYREEE (reference sequence). The CDR3 DNA reads TGTGCCAGCAGCTTGGGACGGGGTAATGAAAAACTGTTTTTT. This sequence encodes CASSLGRGNEKLFF.

This clone was picked up one time. The rearrangement joins TRBV9 to TRBJ2-3, with a weak D call TRBD2 (6 bases). V shed 4 bases and J shed 2 bases, with 17 bases lying between them. Germline assignment: CDR1 SGDLS and CDR2 YYNGEE. The CDR3 is 16 amino acids. CDR3 nucleotide sequence: TGTGCCAGCAGCCCAATCTCCGGAGGGGCCACAGATACGCAGTATTTT. As protein: CASSPISGGATDTQYF.

This chain links TRBV6-5 with TRBJ2-1; TRBD1 matches 10 bases. V was pared by 6 bases and J by 3 bases, with 5 bases of the junction left unmatched. The germline V gene has CDR1 MNHEY and CDR2 SVGAGI. The length of the CDR3 is 15 residues. CDR3 residues: CASRRRDRGYNEQFF. CDR3 DNA sequence: TGTGCCAGCAGGCGCCGGGACAGGGGCTACAATGAGCAGTTCTTC.